These 31 T cell receptor beta chains share one sample of origin, sequenced in a study of shared clonotypes between healthy human individuals. TCRdb's table, derived via immunoSEQ multiplex PCR, lists solely in-frame clones and lacks some. This table holds roughly 720,000 clones, roughly 87% found once. Material for sequencing was memory CD8+ T cells from PBMCs. Subset described: CD45RO+ cells pooled with CCR7-negative TemRA cells. Source of these receptors: a man between 18 and 35 years old in good health. Some clones in this sample may be carry-over from other donors' samples.

The CDR3 loop is CASSLIQLYGYTF. Written as DNA, the CDR3 is TGTGCCAGCAGCTTAATCCAGCTCTATGGCTACACCTTC. This chain uses TRBV7-9 with TRBJ1-2; D gene ambiguous. V lost 2 bases and J 4 bases, leaving 8 bases between the germline ends. The germline CDR1 and CDR2 sequences are SEHNR and FQNEAQ (reference sequence). The CDR3 is made up of 13 amino acids.

Note on this clone: Being one base from a much bigger clone, this may be a read error. V is TRBV2 and J is TRBJ2-7, with D possibly TRBD2 on 5 matching bases. Germline V gene sequence: CDR1 SNHLY, CDR2 FYNNEI. V lost 4 bases and J lost 3, with 7 bases in between. The CDR3 runs to 12 residues. The CDR3 coding sequence is TGTGCCAGCAGTGGGGAGAACTACGAGCAGTACTTC. This translates into CASSGENYEQYF. Filled out from reference TRBV2 and TRBJ2-7, the complete variable domain reads EPEVTQTPSHQVTQMGQEVILRCVPISNHLYFYWYRQILGQKVEFLVSFYNNEISEKSEIFDDQFSVERPDGSNFTLKIRSTKLEDSAMYFCASSGENYEQYFGPGTRLTVT.

The chain links TRBV9 to TRBJ2-1, with unresolved D. The CDR3 is 12 residues long. Trimming took off 3 bases at V and 10 bases at J, with 11 bases between the two ends. Germline values: CDR1 SGDLS, CDR2 YYNGEE. The CDR3 DNA follows: TGTGCCAGCAGCGGGCAGACCAGGGAGCAGTTCTTC. Amino acid sequence: CASSGQTREQFF. The variable domain in full, completed from reference TRBV9 and TRBJ2-1, reads DSGVTQTPKHLITATGQRVTLRCSPRSGDLSVYWYQQSLDQGLQFLIQYYNGEERAKGNILERFSAQQFPDLHSELNLSSLELGDSALYFCASSGQTREQFFGPGTRLTVL.

The J gene is TRBJ1-4, the V gene TRBV7-3; possible D gene TRBD1, 5 bases. V lost 5 bases, J lost 7 bases, and 11 bases lay in between. This CDR3 spans 13 amino acids. Germline V gives CDR1 SGHTA, CDR2 FQGTGA. The chain's CDR3 is CASSPSRAEKLFF. The CDR3 coding sequence is TGTGCCAGCAGCCCCAGCAGGGCTGAAAAACTGTTTTTT. Variable domain in full (rest from reference TRBV7-3 and TRBJ1-4): GAGVSQTPSNKVTEKGKYVELRCDPISGHTALYWYRQSLGQGPEFLIYFQGTGAADDSGLPNDRFFAVRPEGSVSTLKIQRTERGDSAVYLCASSPSRAEKLFFGSGTQLSVL.

The chain combines TRBV10-1 with TRBJ2-7, with D perhaps TRBD1 (6 bases). Trimming took 5 bases from V and 2 from J, leaving 13 bases between them. Germline V gives CDR1 WNHNN, CDR2 SYGVQD (reference sequence). CDR3 length equals 14 residues. CDR3 nucleotides: TGCGCCAGCAGTAAGAACAGGGACCCCTACGAGCAGTACTTC. Its protein product is CASSKNRDPYEQYF.

The chain has TRBV4-3 and TRBJ1-2; D possibly corresponds to TRBD1 (5 bases). V gave up 1 base and J gave up 5 bases, with 17 bases separating them. This CDR3 is 16 amino acids long. Germline CDR1 and CDR2: LGHNA and YSLEER. The CDR3 here is CASSQGWQGEEYGYTF. CDR3 in DNA: TGCGCCAGCAGCCAAGGGTGGCAGGGTGAAGAGTATGGCTACACCTTC.

The chain carries TRBV28 and TRBJ2-7; 8 bases line up with TRBD2. Germline-derived CDR1 and CDR2 are MDHEN and SYDVKM. This CDR3 region has 14 residues. With V trimmed by 5 bases and J by 5 bases, 8 bases remained unmatched. CDR3 in amino acids: CASSPGGPRDEQYF. CDR3 DNA sequence: TGTGCCAGCAGTCCGGGGGGGCCTCGTGACGAGCAGTACTTC.

The chain recombines TRBV7-9 with TRBJ2-7; 7 bases align to TRBD1. The CDR3 runs 15 residues. CDR1 is SEHNR, CDR2 FQNEAQ, per germline (reference sequence). The junction had 15 bases not matched to a gene; V was cut back by 6 bases and J by 7 bases. CDR3 protein: CASSEETGPLREQYF. Here the CDR3 DNA reads TGTGCCAGCAGTGAGGAGACAGGGCCTCTACGTGAGCAGTACTTC.

This clone is a singleton in its sample. The CDR3 sequence is CASQVTGELFF. In DNA, the CDR3 is TGTGCCTCTCAAGTCACCGGGGAGCTGTTTTTT. The V gene is TRBV30, the J gene TRBJ2-2; no reliable D call. Germline CDR1 and CDR2: GTSNPN and SVGIG (reference sequence). CDR3 size: 11 residues. The ends were cut back, 7 bases at V and 4 bases at J, with 7 bases in the middle.

The chain carries TRBV27 and TRBJ2-1; 12 bases are a match to TRBD1. The CDR3 consists of 16 residues. CDR1 and CDR2 (germline): MNHEY, SMNVEV (reference sequence). Trimming removed 2 bases from V and 8 bases from J; junction bases left unmatched: 7. The CDR3 coding sequence is TGTGCCAGCAGTTTACTTACCGGGACAGGGGGCCATGAGCAGTTCTTC. Amino acids: CASSLLTGTGGHEQFF.

The genes are TRBV5-6 and TRBJ1-2; TRBD1 matches at 7 bases. The V segment lost 4 bases and the J segment 4 bases; nucleotides outside the gene matches: 16. This CDR3 contains 17 residues. In germline, CDR1 is SGHDT, CDR2 YYEEEE. The CDR3 loop is CASSEGTALIAVYGYTF. The CDR3 DNA follows: TGTGCCAGCAGCGAAGGGACAGCCTTAATAGCAGTCTATGGCTACACCTTC.

The chain carries TRBV19 and TRBJ2-7, with 7 positions matching TRBD1. V was pared by 3 bases and J by 3 bases, with 11 bases of the junction left unmatched. The CDR3 length is 16 residues. The germline CDR1 and CDR2 sequences are LNHDA and SQIVND (reference sequence). The CDR3 DNA reads TGTGCCAGTAGTATCGGAGCGACAGGGCCCAACTACGAGCAGTACTTC. This translates into CASSIGATGPNYEQYF.

This chain uses TRBV15 with TRBJ2-2; D not certain. CDR1 and CDR2 (germline): LNHNV, YYDKDF (reference sequence). The CDR3 runs 15 residues. Trimming removed 3 bases at V and 0 bases at J, with 8 bases between. CDR3 sequence: CATSRNLANTGELFF. DNA for the CDR3: TGTGCCACCAGCAGGAATCTTGCGAACACCGGGGAGCTGTTTTTT. Looking up the rest from reference TRBV15 and TRBJ2-2 gives the full variable domain: DAMVIQNPRYQVTQFGKPVTLSCSQTLNHNVMYWYQQKSSQAPKLLFHYYDKDFNNEADTPDNFQSRRPNTSFCFLDIRSPGLGDTAMYLCATSRNLANTGELFFGEGSRLTVL.

This clone was found once. The chain employs TRBV28 and TRBJ1-4; D ambiguous. Germline V CDR1 and CDR2: MDHEN, SYDVKM. The CDR3 spans 13 residues. Trimming pared 4 bases from V and 7 bases from J, leaving 10 bases between. The CDR3 loop is CASSSSDGEKLFF. The CDR3 coding sequence is TGTGCCAGCAGTTCCTCGGACGGTGAAAAACTGTTTTTT. Full variable domain (remainder filled in from reference TRBV28 and TRBJ1-4): DVKVTQSSRYLVKRTGEKVFLECVQDMDHENMFWYRQDPGLGLRLIYFSYDVKMKEKGDIPEGYSVSREKKERFSLILESASTNQTSMYLCASSSSDGEKLFFGSGTQLSVL.

The V call is TRBV29-1, the J call TRBJ2-7; 8 nucleotides agree with TRBD1. This CDR3 is 15 amino acids long. CDR1 SQVTM and CDR2 ANQGSEA come from the germline V gene. V shed 2 bases and J 3 bases; nucleotides not matched to a gene: 9. The CDR3 is CSVEFRDRLVYEQYF. CDR3 in DNA: TGCAGCGTTGAATTTCGGGACAGGTTGGTCTACGAGCAGTACTTC.

The rearrangement joins TRBV29-1 to TRBJ2-7; a weak D match, TRBD2 (7 bases). Germline-derived CDR1 and CDR2 are SQVTM and ANQGSEA. The V end lost 3 bases, the J end lost 1 base, and 19 bases lay between the germline ends. The CDR3 sequence is 16 residues long. CDR3 sequence: CSVEGRGSSGSYEQYF. DNA of the CDR3: TGCAGCGTTGAGGGAAGGGGGTCTAGCGGTTCCTACGAGCAGTACTTC.

In regard to this clone: It may be a read error: a sequence one base away is much more abundant. This chain links TRBV5-1 with TRBJ2-3; 7 bases fit TRBD1. Losses at the gene ends were 6 bases for V and 1 base for J; bases not matched to a gene: 5. This CDR3 is built from 14 residues. Looked up from germline, CDR1 is SGHRS and CDR2 is YFSETQ. In nucleotides, the CDR3 is TGCGCCAGCACCTTAGGGGGCGGCACAGATACGCAGTATTTT. Its protein product is CASTLGGGTDTQYF.

A word on this clone: This specimen includes other DNA sequences encoding the same CDR3. The chain combines TRBV28 with TRBJ2-7; TRBD1 matches at 8 bases. This CDR3 is 11 amino acids long. CDR1 is MDHEN, CDR2 SYDVKM, per germline. J gave up 11 bases and V 6 bases, and 6 bases lay outside the gene matches. The CDR3 sequence: CASSRQGQEYF. CDR3 DNA sequence: TGTGCCAGCAGCAGACAGGGACAGGAGTACTTC.

V is TRBV6-1 and J is TRBJ2-7; 7 nucleotides agree with TRBD1. J was trimmed by 0 bases and V by 0 bases; bases with no gene match: 8. The CDR3 covers 17 residues. The germline gives CDR1 MNHNS, CDR2 SASEGT. DNA for the CDR3: TGTGCCAGCAGTGAAGCGGCCCAGACAGGGATCTCCTACGAGCAGTACTTC. Translated, it gives CASSEAAQTGISYEQYF.

This clone is a singleton in its sample. The chain recombines TRBV11-2 with TRBJ2-3; D is unclear. V dropped 7 bases and J dropped 1 base, with 6 bases sitting between them. The CDR3 spans 12 residues. Germline lookup yields CDR1 SGHAT and CDR2 FQNNGV. The CDR3 DNA follows: TGTGCCAGCACTATCCGCACAGATACGCAGTATTTT. Protein sequence: CASTIRTDTQYF.

The V gene is TRBV19, the J gene TRBJ2-7; 7 positions agree with TRBD1. The trim removed 2 bases at V and 4 bases at J, leaving 8 bases unmatched. CDR3 size: 15 residues. Germline CDR1 LNHDA, CDR2 SQIVND (reference sequence). CDR3 coding DNA: TGTGCCAGTAGTATATTGGCAGGGGGAAAGTACGAGCAGTACTTC. This encodes CASSILAGGKYEQYF.

In DNA form, the CDR3 reads TGTGCCAGCAGTTACAGACTCCTGAATGAAAAACTGTTTTTT. Protein: CASSYRLLNEKLFF. V and J are TRBV6-5 and TRBJ1-4; no firm D call. Germline V gives CDR1 MNHEY, CDR2 SVGAGI. V lost 2 bases to trimming and J lost 5 bases, with 9 bases between them. The CDR3 has 14 amino acids.

The V gene is TRBV7-9, the J gene TRBJ1-1, with a tentative D call TRBD1 (5 bases). The CDR3 runs to 18 residues. Germline loops: CDR1 SEHNR, CDR2 FQNEAQ (reference sequence). V was pared by 0 bases and J by 0 bases, with 17 bases between. As DNA, the CDR3 is TGTGCCAGCAGCTTAGCGCAGGGTACGAATCTGGTGAACACTGAAGCTTTCTTT. As protein: CASSLAQGTNLVNTEAFF.

Of note for this clone: This CDR3 is also generated by other DNA sequences in the sample. The V gene is TRBV9, the J gene TRBJ2-1; TRBD1 is a possible D gene (5 bases). The CDR3 totals 13 residues. Trimming removed 3 bases from V and 4 bases from J, with 8 bases in between. The V gene's germline CDR1 is SGDLS and CDR2 YYNGEE. DNA of the CDR3: TGTGCCAGCAGCGGGCAGGGATACAATGAGCAGTTCTTC. Translated: CASSGQGYNEQFF. Filled out from reference TRBV9 and TRBJ2-1, the complete variable domain reads DSGVTQTPKHLITATGQRVTLRCSPRSGDLSVYWYQQSLDQGLQFLIQYYNGEERAKGNILERFSAQQFPDLHSELNLSSLELGDSALYFCASSGQGYNEQFFGPGTRLTVL.

This chain links TRBV7-9 with TRBJ1-2; D unresolved. Germline V lookup: CDR1 SEHNR, CDR2 FQNEAQ (reference sequence). V was shortened by 0 bases and J by 0 bases, with 11 bases between the two germline ends. The CDR3 has 16 amino acids. The DNA of the CDR3 is TGTGCCAGCAGCTTAGCGCCGGCCCTTGCTAACTATGGCTACACCTTC. It codes for CASSLAPALANYGYTF.

This chain joins TRBV7-9 and TRBJ2-2, with 14 bases fitting TRBD2. The CDR3 totals 19 residues. Germline V lookup: CDR1 SEHNR, CDR2 FQNEAQ (reference sequence). J was trimmed by 8 bases and V by 6 bases; bases with no gene match: 17. CDR3 sequence (DNA): TGTGCCAGCAGTTCCCCGGGACTAGCGGGAGACCACTGGATAGGGGAGCTGTTTTTT. It encodes CASSSPGLAGDHWIGELFF.

This clone was observed a few times. The identical CDR3 is also encoded by other nucleotide sequences in the sample. The rearrangement uses TRBV5-4 and TRBJ2-1; no clear D. With 2 bases removed from V and 2 bases from J, the gap between germline ends came to 5 bases. CDR3 length: 13 residues. Germline V gene sequence: CDR1 SGHNT, CDR2 YYREEE (reference sequence). The CDR3, as DNA: TGTGCCAGCAGCTTCCGGGCCTACAATGAGCAGTTCTTC. Its protein product is CASSFRAYNEQFF. The full variable domain, completed using reference TRBV5-4 and TRBJ2-1, is ETGVTQSPTHLIKTRGQQVTLRCSSQSGHNTVSWYQQALGQGPQFIFQYYREEENGRGNFPPRFSGLQFPNYSSELNVNALELDDSALYLCASSFRAYNEQFFGPGTRLTVL.

V gene TRBV11-3 combines with J gene TRBJ2-7; D remains ambiguous. Trimming took off 5 bases at V and 0 bases at J, with 11 bases between the two ends. CDR3 length: 14 amino acids. The germline CDR1 and CDR2 sequences are SGHNT and YENEEA. The CDR3 protein is CASSPGRSSYEQYF. The CDR3 DNA reads TGTGCCAGCAGCCCAGGACGGTCCTCCTACGAGCAGTACTTC. Full variable domain (remainder filled in from reference TRBV11-3 and TRBJ2-7): EAGVVQSPRYKIIEKKQPVAFWCNPISGHNTLYWYLQNLGQGPELLIRYENEEAVDDSQLPKDRFSAERLKGVDSTLKIQPAELGDSAVYLCASSPGRSSYEQYFGPGTRLTVT.

The rearrangement uses TRBV29-1 and TRBJ2-7; D is perhaps TRBD2 (6 bases). Germline V gives CDR1 SQVTM, CDR2 ANQGSEA. With 6 bases removed from V and 6 bases from J, the gap between germline ends came to 15 bases. The CDR3 contains 12 residues. The CDR3, as DNA: TGCAGCGTCTACAATGGGGGACTCGAGCAGTACTTC. It is translated as CSVYNGGLEQYF.

This clone was counted once. Additional DNA sequences in this sample encode the identical CDR3. V gene TRBV30 combines with J gene TRBJ2-1, with 9 bases that match TRBD1. The CDR3 length is 14 residues. V lost 0 bases and J lost 6; bases outside the gene matches: 3. Germline values: CDR1 GTSNPN, CDR2 SVGIG (reference sequence). The CDR3: CAWSVGTGINEQFF. DNA for the CDR3: TGTGCCTGGAGTGTAGGGACAGGGATCAATGAGCAGTTCTTC. Complete variable domain (other parts from reference TRBV30 and TRBJ2-1): SQTIHQWPATLVQPVGSPLSLECTVEGTSNPNLYWYRQAAGRGLQLLFYSVGIGQISSEVPQNLSASRPQDRQFILSSKKLLLSDSGFYLCAWSVGTGINEQFFGPGTRLTVL.

Worth noting for this clone: A read error is likely here: a far larger clone is one base away. The V gene is TRBV7-6, the J gene TRBJ2-7, with TRBD2 matching over 12 bases. The germline CDR1 and CDR2 sequences are SGHVS and FNYEAQ. The CDR3 loop spans 15 amino acids. The CDR3 region has the DNA TGTGCCAGCAGCTTTCTAGCGGGAGGGGGCTACGGGCAGTACTTC. Amino acid sequence: CASSFLAGGGYGQYF.